This T cell receptor (beta chain) was identified during a study of T cell repertoires in cytomegalovirus infection. This clonotype was seen ten or more times. One entry per CDR3 protein, called by TCRdb with MiXCR from the reads. Of about 600,000 distinct CDR3 sequences in the sample, roughly 24% were seen once. The germline CDR1 and CDR2 sequences are SGHDN and FVKESK. The CDR3 has 14 amino acids. Trimming removed 4 bases at V and 0 bases at J, with 9 bases between. The chain couples TRBV14 to TRBJ2-5; maybe TRBD2 (6 bases). Sequencing was carried out using CD8+ T cells from PBMCs. The receptor was isolated from a human donor in good health (CMV status not recorded). Some clones in this sample may be carry-over from other donors' samples. In DNA form, the CDR3 reads TGTGCCAGCAGCCGGAGGGACTACCAAGAGACCCAGTACTTC. Translated, it gives CASSRRDYQETQYF.